This T cell receptor beta chain emerged from a study of T cell repertoires in cytomegalovirus infection. Looking at the study overall: The authors relied on CMV epitopes, both recently identified HLA-C-restricted and well-studied HLA-B-restricted. Both CMV infection and a matching HLA type were indicated by public TCR beta signatures. Regarding the study as a whole: The ex vivo response was dominated by HLA-C-restricted CMV-specific TCR beta clonotypes.

This clonotype turned up a few times. Its antigen is not identified. Each CDR3 protein is one row after TCRdb ran MiXCR on the reads. The data contain tens of thousands of distinct CDR3 sequences, about a fifth of them seen just once; the ten biggest clones take up 80% to 90%. With 1 base removed from V and 4 bases from J, the gap between germline ends came to 9 bases. CDR1 SEHNR and CDR2 FQNEAQ come from the germline V gene (reference sequence). The CDR3 runs to 14 residues. The genes are TRBV7-9 and TRBJ2-3; D may match TRBD1 or TRBD2 (5 bases each). This TCR derives from a human donor in good health (CMV status not recorded). Some clones in this sample may be carry-over from other donors' samples. Source: CD8+ T cells from cultured PBMCs, taken from culture after CMV antigen stimulation. The DNA for the CDR3 is TGTGCCAGCAGCTTAGGGGGGATTGCAGATACGCAGTATTTT. It is translated as CASSLGGIADTQYF.